These 4 T cell receptor beta chains were sequenced from one sample in a study of blood T cell repertoires in COVID-19. The protocol was immunoSEQ multiplex PCR, while the TCRdb copy is restricted to in-frame clones and leaves out a portion. The sample comprises about 140,000 clones, around 82% of which are singletons, and over 35% rests with the top ten. Input material: peripheral blood. These receptors all stem from a human donor in a cohort sampled during active COVID-19.

The V and J genes are TRBV27 and TRBJ1-1; possible D gene TRBD1, 6 bases. The germline V and J ends were trimmed by 5 bases and 3 bases, with 16 bases remaining between them. CDR3 length: 15 residues. CDR1 MNHEY and CDR2 SMNVEV come from the germline V gene (reference sequence). CDR3: CASSPASTGHTEAFF. CDR3 sequence (DNA): TGTGCCAGCAGTCCAGCTTCGACAGGCCACACTGAAGCTTTCTTT.

The rearrangement links TRBV7-3 to TRBJ1-2; 7 nucleotides agree with TRBD1. This CDR3 has 16 amino acids. The junction had 9 bases not matched to a gene; V was cut back by 5 bases and J by 0 bases. Per the germline V gene, CDR1 is SGHTA and CDR2 is FQGTGA. This chain's CDR3 is CASSRNPQGTNYGYTF. CDR3 nucleotide sequence: TGTGCCAGCAGCCGGAACCCACAGGGGACTAACTATGGCTACACCTTC.

The CDR3 DNA reads TGTGCCAGCTCCCTCTACACTGAAGCTTTCTTT. Protein product: CASSLYTEAFF. This sequence joins TRBV2 and TRBJ1-1; D unresolved. CDR1 and CDR2 (germline): SNHLY, FYNNEI. This CDR3 comprises 11 residues. Trimming cost V 8 bases and J 3 bases, with 7 bases left between them.

This clone was detected a few times. This chain links TRBV30 with TRBJ1-1, with D tentatively TRBD1 (5 bases). Germline-derived CDR1 and CDR2 are GTSNPN and SVGIG (reference sequence). V was trimmed by 3 bases and J by 7 bases, leaving 9 bases between them. This CDR3 contains 11 residues. The CDR3 DNA is TGTGCCTGGAGCGGACACCATGAAGCTTTCTTT. It codes for CAWSGHHEAFF.